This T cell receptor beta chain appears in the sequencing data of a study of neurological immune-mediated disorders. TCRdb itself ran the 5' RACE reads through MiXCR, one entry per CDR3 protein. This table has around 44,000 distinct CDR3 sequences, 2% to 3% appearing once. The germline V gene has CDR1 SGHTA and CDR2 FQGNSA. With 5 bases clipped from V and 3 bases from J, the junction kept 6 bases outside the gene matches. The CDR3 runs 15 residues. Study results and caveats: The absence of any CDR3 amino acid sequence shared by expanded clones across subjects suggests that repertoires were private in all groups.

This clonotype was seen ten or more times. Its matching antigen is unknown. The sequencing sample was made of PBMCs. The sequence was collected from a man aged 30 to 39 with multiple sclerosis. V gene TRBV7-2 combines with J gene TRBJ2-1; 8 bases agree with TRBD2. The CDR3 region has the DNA TGTGCCAGCAGCCCAGCGGGAGCCATCTACAATGAGCAGTTCTTC. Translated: CASSPAGAIYNEQFF. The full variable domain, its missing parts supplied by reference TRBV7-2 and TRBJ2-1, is GAGVSQSPSNKVTEKGKDVELRCDPISGHTALYWYRQSLGQGLEFLIYFQGNSAPDKSGLPSDRFSAERTGGSVSTLTIQRTQQEDSAVYLCASSPAGAIYNEQFFGPGTRLTVL.